This T cell receptor (beta chain) came from a study of vaccination and CD4 T cells after COVID-19. About the study: The stimulus for the cells was overlapping spike peptides derived from SARS-CoV-2, HCoV-NL63, HCoV-OC43 and HCoV-229E. Study results and limitations: Convalescent patients' median share of reactive clones seen only post-vaccination was approximately 90%. Spike mono-reactivity applied to 304 of 307 vaccine-specific clones detected in convalescent patients.

Comment on this clonotype: What it binds is unknown.

Stated treatment: approximately nine-day PBMC culture with coronavirus spike peptide pools or control peptides (ViraFEST assay). Once cultured about 11 days, CD4+ T cells underwent isolation by negative selection. An Oncomine TCR Beta short-read assay was used to sequence the DNA from cultured CD4+ T cells. A single record per CDR3 protein comes from TCRdb applying MiXCR to the PCR reads. The sample gives about 15,000 distinct CDR3 sequences, roughly 80% of which show up once; about 8.9% is in the top ten. CDR1 is SEHNR, CDR2 FQNEAQ, per germline (reference sequence). CDR3 length: 17 amino acids. The V and J ends lost 3 bases and 0 bases respectively, with 16 bases between them.

The specimen comprised CD4+ T cells from blood, cultured in vitro, sampled after SARS-CoV-2 vaccination. J is TRBJ2-3 and V is TRBV7-9; D possibly corresponds to TRBD2 (7 bases). The receptor was derived from a human donor who received a COVID-19 vaccine. The CDR3, as DNA: TGTGCCAGCAGCTTGTGGGGGGCGGGGGTAAGCACAGATACGCAGTATTTT. This codes for CASSLWGAGVSTDTQYF.